Included here is one T cell receptor (beta chain) sequence, with context. Sequencing used immunoSEQ multiplex PCR; TCRdb keeps in-frame clones, though not all of them. The data hold about 79,000 clones, with approximately 93% observed a single time. This sample is part of a study of cytomegalovirus exposure and HLA in healthy donors. The V gene end was trimmed by 1 base and the J gene end by 4 bases; junction bases not matched to a gene: 7. The CDR3 is 15 amino acids. Per germline, CDR1 SGHDT and CDR2 YYEEEE. The receptor's source is a woman in her twenties or thirties in good health and CMV-seronegative. Sequenced material: PBMCs. This rearrangement joins TRBV5-6 to TRBJ1-1; 7 bases are shared with TRBD1. This CDR3 reads CASSLMEGASTEAFF. In DNA form, the CDR3 reads TGTGCCAGCAGCTTGATGGAGGGGGCAAGCACTGAAGCTTTCTTT.